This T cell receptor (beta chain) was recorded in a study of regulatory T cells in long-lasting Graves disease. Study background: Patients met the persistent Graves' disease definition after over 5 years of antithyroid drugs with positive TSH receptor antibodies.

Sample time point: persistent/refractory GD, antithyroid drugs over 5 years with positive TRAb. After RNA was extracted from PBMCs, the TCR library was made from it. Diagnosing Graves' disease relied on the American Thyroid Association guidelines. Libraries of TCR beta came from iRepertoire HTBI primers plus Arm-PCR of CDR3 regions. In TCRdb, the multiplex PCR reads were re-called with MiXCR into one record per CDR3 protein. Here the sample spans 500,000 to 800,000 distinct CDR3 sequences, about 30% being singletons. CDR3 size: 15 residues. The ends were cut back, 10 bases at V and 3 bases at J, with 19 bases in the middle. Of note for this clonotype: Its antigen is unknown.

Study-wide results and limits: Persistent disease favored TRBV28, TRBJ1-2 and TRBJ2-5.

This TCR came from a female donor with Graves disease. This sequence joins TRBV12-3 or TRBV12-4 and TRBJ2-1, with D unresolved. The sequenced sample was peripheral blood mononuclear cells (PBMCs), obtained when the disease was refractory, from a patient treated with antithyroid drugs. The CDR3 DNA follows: TGTGCCATTACATTCCCCAGGACCAGCTACAATGAGCAGTTCTTC. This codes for CAITFPRTSYNEQFF.